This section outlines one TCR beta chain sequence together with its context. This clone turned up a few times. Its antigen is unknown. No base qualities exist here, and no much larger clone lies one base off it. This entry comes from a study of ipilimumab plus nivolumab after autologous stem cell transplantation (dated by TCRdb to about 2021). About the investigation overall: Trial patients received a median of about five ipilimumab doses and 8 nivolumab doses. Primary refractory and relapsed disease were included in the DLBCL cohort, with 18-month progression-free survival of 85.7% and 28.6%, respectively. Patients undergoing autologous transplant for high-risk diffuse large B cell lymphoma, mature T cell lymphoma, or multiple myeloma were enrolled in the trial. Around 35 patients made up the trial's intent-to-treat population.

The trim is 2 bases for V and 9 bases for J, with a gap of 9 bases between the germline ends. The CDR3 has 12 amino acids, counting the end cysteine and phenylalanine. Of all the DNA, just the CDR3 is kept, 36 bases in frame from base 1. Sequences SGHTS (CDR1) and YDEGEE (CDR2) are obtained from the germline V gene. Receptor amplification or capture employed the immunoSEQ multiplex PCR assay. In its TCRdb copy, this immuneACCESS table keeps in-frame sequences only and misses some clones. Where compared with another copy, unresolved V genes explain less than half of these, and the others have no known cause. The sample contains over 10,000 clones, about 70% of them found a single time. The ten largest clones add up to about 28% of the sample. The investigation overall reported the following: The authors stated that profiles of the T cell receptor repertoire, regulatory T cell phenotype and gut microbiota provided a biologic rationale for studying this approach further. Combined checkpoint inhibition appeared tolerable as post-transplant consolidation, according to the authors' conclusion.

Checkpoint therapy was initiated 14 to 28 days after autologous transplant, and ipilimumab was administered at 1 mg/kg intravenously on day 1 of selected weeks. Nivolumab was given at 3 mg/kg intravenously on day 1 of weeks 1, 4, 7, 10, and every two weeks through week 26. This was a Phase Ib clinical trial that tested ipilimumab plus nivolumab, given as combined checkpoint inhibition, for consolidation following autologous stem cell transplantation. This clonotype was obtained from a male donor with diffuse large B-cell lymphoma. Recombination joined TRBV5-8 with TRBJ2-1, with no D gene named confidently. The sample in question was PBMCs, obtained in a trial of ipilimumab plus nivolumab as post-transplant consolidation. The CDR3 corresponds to CASSFTGLEQFF. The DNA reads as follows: TGTGCCAGCAGCTTCACCGGCCTTGAGCAGTTCTTC.